Given below is one TCR beta chain in context. These data belong to a study of T cell changes during pregnancy in multiple sclerosis. Libraries were prepared by immunoSEQ multiplex PCR; TCRdb keeps only in-frame clonotypes and omits some of them. This sample has over 85,000 clones, with about nine tenths found just once. Per germline, CDR1 SGDLS and CDR2 YYNGEE. V lost 7 bases and J 6 bases, leaving 17 bases between the germline ends. The CDR3 runs to 14 residues. The clonotype comes from a female donor in good health, enrolled as a control in a pregnancy study. Sequencing was performed on peripheral blood, taken after pregnancy. The chain combines TRBV9 with TRBJ1-5; no definite D call. The CDR3, as DNA: TGTGCCAGCTCACGAGGATCGGGAAGTCAGCCCCAGCATTTT. This codes for CASSRGSGSQPQHF.